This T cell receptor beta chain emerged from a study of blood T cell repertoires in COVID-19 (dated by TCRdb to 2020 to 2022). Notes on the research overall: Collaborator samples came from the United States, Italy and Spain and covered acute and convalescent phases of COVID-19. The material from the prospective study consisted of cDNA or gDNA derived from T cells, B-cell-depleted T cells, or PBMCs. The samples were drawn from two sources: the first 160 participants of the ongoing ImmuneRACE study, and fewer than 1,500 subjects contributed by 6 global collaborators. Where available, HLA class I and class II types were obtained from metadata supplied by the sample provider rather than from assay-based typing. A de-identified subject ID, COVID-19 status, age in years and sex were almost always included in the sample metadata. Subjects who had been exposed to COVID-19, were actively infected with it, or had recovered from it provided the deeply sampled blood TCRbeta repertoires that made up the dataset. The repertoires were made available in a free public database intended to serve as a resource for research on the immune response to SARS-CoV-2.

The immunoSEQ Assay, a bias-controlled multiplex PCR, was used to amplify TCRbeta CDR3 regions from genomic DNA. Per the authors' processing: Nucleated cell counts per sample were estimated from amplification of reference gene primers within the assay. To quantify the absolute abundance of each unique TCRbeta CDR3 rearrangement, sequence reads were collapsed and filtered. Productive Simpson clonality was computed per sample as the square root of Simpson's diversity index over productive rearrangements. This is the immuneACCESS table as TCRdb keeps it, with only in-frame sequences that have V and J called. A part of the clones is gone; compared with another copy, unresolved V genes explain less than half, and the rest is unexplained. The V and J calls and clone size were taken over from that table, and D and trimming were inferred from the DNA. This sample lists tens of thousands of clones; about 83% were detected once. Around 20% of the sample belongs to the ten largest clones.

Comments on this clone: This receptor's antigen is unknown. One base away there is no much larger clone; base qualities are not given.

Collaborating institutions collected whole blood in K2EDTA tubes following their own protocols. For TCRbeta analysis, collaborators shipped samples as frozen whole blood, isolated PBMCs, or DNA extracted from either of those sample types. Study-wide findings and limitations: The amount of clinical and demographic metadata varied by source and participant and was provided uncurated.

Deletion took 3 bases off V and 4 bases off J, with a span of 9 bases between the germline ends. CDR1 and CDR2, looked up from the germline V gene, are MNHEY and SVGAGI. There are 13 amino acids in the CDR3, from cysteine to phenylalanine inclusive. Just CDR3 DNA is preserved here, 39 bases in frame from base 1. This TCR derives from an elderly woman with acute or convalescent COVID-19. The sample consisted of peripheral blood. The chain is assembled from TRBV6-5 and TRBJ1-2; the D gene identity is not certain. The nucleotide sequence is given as TGTGCCAGCAGTTATCGGGTTGGCTATGGCTACACCTTC. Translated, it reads CASSYRVGYGYTF.